These T cell receptor beta chains were read from a single sample in a study of PD-L1 blockade in urothelial cancer. The repertoire was sequenced with immunoSEQ multiplex PCR; TCRdb's copy has only in-frame clones and lacks some. The top ten hold approximately 2% of the sample, which has tens of thousands of clones, about 85% seen once. This specimen consisted of PBMCs, obtained around atezolizumab (anti-PD-L1) treatment. The receptors come from a man between 45 and 60 years old with urothelial cancer. Both conserved end residues are part of each CDR3. Size tells how often a clone was seen (once, few, many) or the class of an expanded clone, and some rows leave it out.

cdr3_aa v_call clone_size j_call
CASSGTTGHLLDYGYTF TRBV7-9 - TRBJ1-2
CASSLEGAFGNEQFF TRBV28 - TRBJ2-1
CASSIKDRGAYEQYF TRBV19 - TRBJ2-7
CAIRPGTDNTEAFF TRBV10-3 - TRBJ1-1
CASSLAKGHDTGELFF TRBV5-1 - TRBJ2-2
CASSLVRLDRNEQYF TRBV5-5 once TRBJ2-7
CASTPVPDTQYF TRBV6-6 - TRBJ2-3
CASSLGTSGGLYNEQFF TRBV11-2 - TRBJ2-1
CSVEGKGLSGANVLTF TRBV29-1 - TRBJ2-6
CASSYSGHDQPQHF TRBV6-5 - TRBJ1-5
CASSLVQGSTGELFF TRBV7-6 - TRBJ2-2
CASSIAGGADYSNQPQHF TRBV19 - TRBJ1-5
CASSWVDRDDEQYF TRBV28 - TRBJ2-7
CASSFPWGRSYEQYF TRBV5-6 - TRBJ2-7
CATSEGASGEDEQFF TRBV6-4 - TRBJ2-1
CASSTHRGNANYGYTF TRBV19 - TRBJ1-2
CATTRAGQQETQYF TRBV2 once TRBJ2-5
CSVSNRGSAYEQYF TRBV29-1 - TRBJ2-7
CASRDTGANTGELFF TRBV6-6 once TRBJ2-2
CASSIVQGANTGELFF TRBV19 - TRBJ2-2
CSVGGQGRSYNEQFF TRBV29-1 - TRBJ2-1
CASSPTASSAFGEQFF TRBV11-3 - TRBJ2-1
CASRKTGSGYEQYF TRBV13 - TRBJ2-7
CASSENGEQPQHF TRBV6-1 - TRBJ1-5
CASSSLNIQYF TRBV7-2 - TRBJ2-4
CASRRTSDSYNEQFF TRBV5-4 - TRBJ2-1
CASSYRSGSSYEQYF TRBV6-5 - TRBJ2-7
CASSLELRGGRANEQFF TRBV5-4 - TRBJ2-1
CASSRLAGVGEQFF TRBV2 - TRBJ2-1
CASIMTGGSNQPQHF TRBV6-6 - TRBJ1-5
CASSYRQPSQGVETQYF TRBV6-9 - TRBJ2-5
CAWSVNTEAFF TRBV30 few TRBJ1-1